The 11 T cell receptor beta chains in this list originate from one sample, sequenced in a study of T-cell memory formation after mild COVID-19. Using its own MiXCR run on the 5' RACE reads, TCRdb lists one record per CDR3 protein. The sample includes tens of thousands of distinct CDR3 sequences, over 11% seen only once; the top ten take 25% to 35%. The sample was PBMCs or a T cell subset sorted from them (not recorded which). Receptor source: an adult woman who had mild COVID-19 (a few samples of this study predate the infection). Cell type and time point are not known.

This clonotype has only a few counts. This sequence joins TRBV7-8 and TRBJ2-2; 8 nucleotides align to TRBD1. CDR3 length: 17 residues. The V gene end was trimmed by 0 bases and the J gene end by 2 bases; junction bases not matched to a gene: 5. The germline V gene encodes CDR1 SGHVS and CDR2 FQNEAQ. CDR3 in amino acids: CASSLAAGGRNTGELFF. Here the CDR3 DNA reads TGTGCCAGCAGCTTAGCGGCAGGGGGCAGAAACACCGGGGAGCTGTTTTTT.

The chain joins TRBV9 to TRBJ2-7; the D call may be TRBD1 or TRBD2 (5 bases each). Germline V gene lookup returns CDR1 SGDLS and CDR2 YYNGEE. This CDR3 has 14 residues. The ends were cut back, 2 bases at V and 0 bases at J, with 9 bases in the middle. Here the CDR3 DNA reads TGTGCCAGCAGCGTCGGGACCCTCTCCTACGAGCAGTACTTC. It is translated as CASSVGTLSYEQYF.

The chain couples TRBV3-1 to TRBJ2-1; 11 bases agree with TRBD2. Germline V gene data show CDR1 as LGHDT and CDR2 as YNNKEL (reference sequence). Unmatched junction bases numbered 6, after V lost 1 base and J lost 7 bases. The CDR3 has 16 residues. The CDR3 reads CASSQVFTSGSNEQFF. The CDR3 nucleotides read TGTGCCAGCAGCCAAGTTTTCACTAGCGGGAGTAATGAGCAGTTCTTC.

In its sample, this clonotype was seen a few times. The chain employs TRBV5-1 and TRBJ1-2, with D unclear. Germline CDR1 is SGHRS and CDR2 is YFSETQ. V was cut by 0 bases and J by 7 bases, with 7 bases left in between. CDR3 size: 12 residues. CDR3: CASSLGDGGYTF. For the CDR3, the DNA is TGCGCCAGCAGCTTGGGGGATGGTGGCTACACCTTC.

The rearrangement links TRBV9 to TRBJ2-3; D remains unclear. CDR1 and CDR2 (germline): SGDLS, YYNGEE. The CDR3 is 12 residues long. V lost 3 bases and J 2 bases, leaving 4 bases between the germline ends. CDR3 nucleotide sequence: TGTGCCAGCAGCGGGACCACAGATACGCAGTATTTT. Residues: CASSGTTDTQYF.

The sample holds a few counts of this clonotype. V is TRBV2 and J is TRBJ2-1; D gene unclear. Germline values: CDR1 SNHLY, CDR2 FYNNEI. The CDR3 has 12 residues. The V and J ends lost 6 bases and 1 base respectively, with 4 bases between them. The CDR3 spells CASRGSYNEQFF. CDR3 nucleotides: TGTGCCAGCAGGGGATCCTACAATGAGCAGTTCTTC.

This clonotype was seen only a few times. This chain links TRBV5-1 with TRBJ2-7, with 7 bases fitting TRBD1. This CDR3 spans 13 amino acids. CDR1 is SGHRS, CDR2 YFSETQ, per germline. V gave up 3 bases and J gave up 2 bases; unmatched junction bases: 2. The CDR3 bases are TGCGCCAGCAGCTGGGGGACAGCCTACGAGCAGTACTTC. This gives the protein CASSWGTAYEQYF.

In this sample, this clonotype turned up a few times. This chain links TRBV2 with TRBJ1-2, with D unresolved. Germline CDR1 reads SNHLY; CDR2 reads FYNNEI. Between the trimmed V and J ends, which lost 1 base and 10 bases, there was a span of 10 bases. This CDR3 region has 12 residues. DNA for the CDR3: TGTGCCAGCAGTGAAGTAGTGCTGATCTACACCTTC. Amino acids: CASSEVVLIYTF.

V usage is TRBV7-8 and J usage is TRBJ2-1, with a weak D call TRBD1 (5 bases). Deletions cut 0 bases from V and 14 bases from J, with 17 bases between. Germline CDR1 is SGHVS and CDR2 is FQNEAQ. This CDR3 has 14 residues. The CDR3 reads CASSLALWTEGEFF. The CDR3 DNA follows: TGTGCCAGCAGCTTAGCGCTATGGACGGAAGGGGAGTTCTTC. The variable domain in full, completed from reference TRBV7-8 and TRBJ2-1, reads GAGVSQSPRYKVAKRGQDVALRCDPISGHVSLFWYQQALGQGPEFLTYFQNEAQLDKSGLPSDRFFAERPEGSVSTLKIQRTQQEDSAVYLCASSLALWTEGEFFGPGTRLTVL.

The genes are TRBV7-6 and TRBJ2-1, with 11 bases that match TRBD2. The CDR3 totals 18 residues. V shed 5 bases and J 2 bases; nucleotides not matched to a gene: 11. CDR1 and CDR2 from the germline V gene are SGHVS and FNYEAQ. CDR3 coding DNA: TGTGCCAGCAGCCGCTTCCAGAGACTAGCGGGACCCTACAATGAGCAGTTCTTC. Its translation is CASSRFQRLAGPYNEQFF.

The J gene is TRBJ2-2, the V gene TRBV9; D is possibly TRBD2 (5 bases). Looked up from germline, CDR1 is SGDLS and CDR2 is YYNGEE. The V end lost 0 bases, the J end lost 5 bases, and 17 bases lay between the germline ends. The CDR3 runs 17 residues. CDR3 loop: CASSVEDSSWRTGELFF. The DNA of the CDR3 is TGTGCCAGCAGCGTAGAGGATTCTAGCTGGCGGACCGGGGAGCTGTTTTTT.